A single sample gave rise to the 12 T cell receptor beta chains below, sequenced in a study of a mutant IDH1 vaccine in newly diagnosed glioma. The method was immunoSEQ multiplex PCR; TCRdb's version includes in-frame clones alone and lacks a portion of them. Counted here are about 83,000 clones, 75% to 85% occurring once; the ten biggest clones make up 4% to 5.5%. Time point denoted: week 47, end of study. It was 300 ug of mutant IDH1 20-mer peptide that made up each vaccine dose, given with topical imiquimod. For these TCRs, the target antigens are not known. The sample in question was PBMCs, obtained from a glioma patient whose treatment included an IDH1 peptide vaccine. Receptor source: a man aged 35 to 55 with glioma.

This clone appeared once. Here the CDR3 reads CASSTGTGGFYEQYF. The CDR3 bases are TGTGCCAGTTCAACCGGGACAGGGGGTTTCTACGAGCAGTACTTC. The chain carries TRBV19 and TRBJ2-7; 11 bases match TRBD1. V lost 8 bases, J lost 3 bases, and 9 bases stayed unmatched. CDR1 LNHDA and CDR2 SQIVND come from the germline V gene (reference sequence). This CDR3 has 15 amino acids.

This sequence joins TRBV2 and TRBJ2-1, with TRBD2 matching 9 bases. CDR3 length equals 16 residues. Germline CDR1 is SNHLY and CDR2 is FYNNEI. Trimming cost V 6 bases and J 0 bases; bases outside gene matches: 6. Written as DNA, the CDR3 is TGTGCCAGCAGACTTAGCGGGGGCGTCTCCTACAATGAGCAGTTCTTC. Protein product: CASRLSGGVSYNEQFF. Variable domain in full (rest from reference TRBV2 and TRBJ2-1): EPEVTQTPSHQVTQMGQEVILRCVPISNHLYFYWYRQILGQKVEFLVSFYNNEISEKSEIFDDQFSVERPDGSNFTLKIRSTKLEDSAMYFCASRLSGGVSYNEQFFGPGTRLTVL.

CDR3 in amino acids: CASSRNRQGDNEQFF. The CDR3 DNA sequence: TGTGCCAGCAGTAGGAATCGACAGGGGGACAATGAGCAGTTCTTC. This chain connects TRBV11-2 to TRBJ2-1; 9 bases agree with TRBD1. This CDR3 contains 15 residues. The germline CDR1 and CDR2 sequences are SGHAT and FQNNGV. Unmatched junction bases numbered 8, after V lost 6 bases and J lost 5 bases. The variable domain in full, completed from reference TRBV11-2 and TRBJ2-1, reads EAGVAQSPRYKIIEKRQSVAFWCNPISGHATLYWYQQILGQGPKLLIQFQNNGVVDDSQLPKDRFSAERLKGVDSTLKIQPAKLEDSAVYLCASSRNRQGDNEQFFGPGTRLTVL.

V gene TRBV6-1 combines with J gene TRBJ1-5, with D possibly TRBD1 on 5 matching bases. Deletions cut 3 bases from V and 4 bases from J, with 16 bases between. The CDR3 consists of 16 residues. The germline V gene has CDR1 MNHNS and CDR2 SASEGT. The CDR3 bases are TGTGCCAGCAGTGAGTTTATACGGGGCTCAAATCAGCCCCAGCATTTT. Protein sequence: CASSEFIRGSNQPQHF.

The chain recombines TRBV5-1 with TRBJ1-1; tentative D call: TRBD1 (6 bases). The CDR3 is 15 residues long. V lost 0 bases to trimming and J lost 7 bases, with 16 bases between them. Germline V gives CDR1 SGHRS, CDR2 YFSETQ. The CDR3, as DNA: TGCGCCAGCAGCTTGGAGGGGGTCGCAACGGGTGAAGCTTTCTTT. Translation gives CASSLEGVATGEAFF.

V and J are TRBV4-2 and TRBJ2-5; D gene ambiguous. The end of the DNA is better explained by TRBJ2-7, so the J call may be wrong. Germline CDR1 is LGHNA and CDR2 is YNFKEQ. The CDR3 spans 13 residues. The CDR3 reads CASSQDGLYEQYF. The CDR3 bases are TGTGCCAGCAGCCAAGATGGCCTATACGAGCAGTACTTC.

The genes are TRBV6-5 and TRBJ1-1; tentatively, D is TRBD1 (6 bases). Trimming took off 0 bases at V and 9 bases at J, with 17 bases between the two ends. CDR1 and CDR2 from the germline V gene are MNHEY and SVGAGI. There are 15 residues in the CDR3. CDR3 residues: CASSYSSRGQLQAFF. CDR3 DNA sequence: TGTGCCAGCAGTTACTCGTCGAGAGGACAGTTACAAGCTTTCTTT.

The V call is TRBV7-2, the J call TRBJ2-2, with no clear D. CDR3 length: 11 amino acids. From germline, CDR1 is SGHTA and CDR2 FQGNSA. V gave up 3 bases and J gave up 7 bases, with 3 bases separating them. CDR3 bases: TGTGCCAGCAGCTTGTACGGGGAGCTGTTTTTT. Its protein product is CASSLYGELFF.

The CDR3 region has the DNA TGTGCCAGTAGTATAGGAGGGCAAAATCGGAATACGCAGTATTTT. This codes for CASSIGGQNRNTQYF. The chain is built from TRBV19 and TRBJ2-3, with D possibly matching TRBD2 (5 bases). The CDR3 length is 15 residues. Per the germline V gene, CDR1 is LNHDA and CDR2 is SQIVND (reference sequence). Trimming removed 1 base from V and 7 bases from J, with 15 bases in between.

The chain couples TRBV7-8 to TRBJ2-7, with 9 positions matching TRBD1. CDR3 size: 16 residues. Germline CDR1 SGHVS, CDR2 FQNEAQ. V lost 0 bases and J lost 0; bases outside the gene matches: 3. The CDR3 DNA is TGTGCCAGCAGCTTAGCCGGGACAGGGAGCTCCTACGAGCAGTACTTC. Protein sequence: CASSLAGTGSSYEQYF.

The chain recombines TRBV19 with TRBJ2-5, with D possibly TRBD2 on 6 matching bases. The V and J ends lost 6 bases and 1 base respectively, with 15 bases between them. CDR1 LNHDA and CDR2 SQIVND come from the germline V gene (reference sequence). This CDR3 comprises 15 residues. Written as DNA, the CDR3 is TGTGCCAGTAGACAAGGGACTGGCTTCCAAGAGACCCAGTACTTC. It encodes CASRQGTGFQETQYF.

The chain joins TRBV5-6 to TRBJ1-4; D gene ambiguous. The V and J ends lost 4 bases and 7 bases respectively, with 17 bases between them. The CDR3 runs 15 residues. Germline V lookup: CDR1 SGHDT, CDR2 YYEEEE. CDR3 sequence (DNA): TGTGCCAGCAGCCCCCCCACCGGTCTAGGTGAAAAACTGTTTTTT. This sequence encodes CASSPPTGLGEKLFF.